This TCR beta chain was identified in a study of shared clonotypes between healthy human individuals. In the source study's methods: From ImmunoSEQ came sequences covering only the junction and carrying no quality scores, so filtering differed. The method was immunoSEQ multiplex PCR; TCRdb's version includes in-frame clones alone and lacks a portion of them. That table supplies the V and J calls and clone size; D and trimming were determined from the DNA. The table records fewer than 850,000 clones, about three quarters of them present only once. Trimming removed 6 bases at V and 1 base at J, with 15 bases between. Germline lookup yields CDR1 SNHLY and CDR2 FYNNEI. This CDR3 has 15 residues. A remark on this clone: Antigen: not known.

General study findings and limits: Rarefaction demonstrated incomplete sorted-subset sequencing despite large depth. Compared with memory subsets, naive subsets generally had larger estimated richness.

The healthy adult donors were HIV-negative and reported no recent acute infections or vaccinations. This sequence was found in a woman in her 30s in good health. The sequencing sample was made of memory CD4+ T cells sorted from blood. Documented subset: CD45RA-negative fraction. V and J are TRBV2 and TRBJ2-5; perhaps D is TRBD1 or TRBD2 (6 bases each). The CDR3 nucleotides are TGTGCCAGCAGAAGGGGGGACACGGGCCAAGAGACCCAGTACTTC. Its protein is CASRRGDTGQETQYF.